The clone carrying this T cell receptor (beta chain) was counted only a few times. Its antigen is not known. The isolated RNA, all of it, was reverse transcribed, so expressed TCRB transcripts were what got sequenced. Profiling relied on immunoSEQ multiplex PCR, and the TCRdb table lists in-frame clones only, not all of them. The sample lists nearly 250,000 clones, 13% to 15% seen once, with approximately 0.024% in the top ten. This sample is part of a study of beta chain features in type 1 diabetes. Study details: Age, gender and cell yields were similar between patients and healthy donors. Regarding the study as a whole: When cDNA is sequenced, cells with high TCR expression could be over-represented. Among patients with Type 1 diabetes, TCRB CDR3s were moderately but significantly shorter in every one of the four CD4+ subsets.

Sample: naive CD4+ T cells from blood. This sequence originates from a woman aged 40-49 years in good health.

The CDR3 coding sequence is TGCGCCAGCAGCTTTGAAGCGGGACTATCCTACAATGAGCAGTTCTTC. The encoded protein is CASSFEAGLSYNEQFF. V and J are TRBV5-1 and TRBJ2-1; 7 bases are shared with TRBD2. Germline CDR1 is SGHRS and CDR2 is YFSETQ. The CDR3 totals 16 residues. V lost 2 bases, J lost 1 base, and 6 bases stayed unmatched.